A selection of T cell receptor beta chains follows, all from one sample in a study of T cells in Graves' hyperthyroidism and ophthalmopathy. Via MiXCR, TCRdb re-called the multiplex PCR reads, giving one row per CDR3 protein. The sample lists about 500,000 distinct CDR3 sequences, about 16% seen once, with around 28% in the top ten. The sample taken for sequencing was blood. The source is a woman under 40 with Graves' ophthalmopathy. Each CDR3 is given with its conserved first and last residue. Each record gives: J gene, clone size, D gene, V gene, CDR3 protein, CDR3 DNA. A D gene is named only where the DNA matches it firmly. Size is stated for part of the rows, as once, few or many counts, or as a class when the clone is expanded.

j_gene: TRBJ1-5; abundance: many; d_gene: TRBD1; v_gene: TRBV6-1; CDR3aa: CASRETGTGGLQPQHF; CDR3nt: TGTGCCAGCAGAGAAACCGGGACAGGGGGCCTTCAGCCCCAGCATTTT
j_gene: TRBJ2-7; abundance: .; d_gene: .; v_gene: TRBV19; CDR3aa: CASSMRGTYEQYF; CDR3nt: TGTGCCAGTAGTATGAGAGGGACCTACGAGCAGTACTTC
j_gene: TRBJ1-1; abundance: many; d_gene: TRBD1; v_gene: TRBV20-1; CDR3aa: CSARTGARKSTEAFF; CDR3nt: TGCAGTGCTCGGACAGGGGCGCGTAAATCCACTGAAGCTTTCTTT
j_gene: TRBJ2-7; abundance: many; d_gene: .; v_gene: TRBV2; CDR3aa: CASKGDFYEQYF; CDR3nt: TGTGCCAGCAAGGGTGATTTCTACGAGCAGTACTTC
j_gene: TRBJ2-2; abundance: .; d_gene: TRBD2; v_gene: TRBV11-2; CDR3aa: CASSLGPPIIAGDTGELFF; CDR3nt: TGTGCCAGCAGCTTAGGGCCCCCCATTATAGCGGGGGACACCGGGGAGCTGTTTTTT
j_gene: TRBJ2-5; abundance: many; d_gene: .; v_gene: TRBV6-1; CDR3aa: CASRQGNQETQYF; CDR3nt: TGTGCCAGCAGGCAGGGAAATCAAGAGACCCAGTACTTC
j_gene: TRBJ2-7; abundance: many; d_gene: .; v_gene: TRBV18; CDR3aa: CASSQGSLYEQYF; CDR3nt: TGTGCCAGCTCGCAGGGTAGTCTGTACGAGCAGTACTTC
j_gene: TRBJ2-4; abundance: many; d_gene: .; v_gene: TRBV2; CDR3aa: CASSRDTLAKNIQYF; CDR3nt: TGTGCCAGCAGCCGGGACACGCTAGCCAAAAACATTCAGTACTTC
j_gene: TRBJ1-2; abundance: .; d_gene: .; v_gene: TRBV14; CDR3aa: CASSPPAAPVYRYTF; CDR3nt: TGTGCCAGCAGCCCCCCGGCGGCGCCCGTCTATCGCTACACCTTC
j_gene: TRBJ2-7; abundance: many; d_gene: .; v_gene: TRBV3-2; CDR3aa: CASSPRSTNPSYEQYF; CDR3nt: TGTGCCAGCAGCCCGCGGTCGACTAATCCCTCCTACGAGCAGTACTTC
j_gene: TRBJ1-5; abundance: .; d_gene: TRBD1; v_gene: TRBV3-1; CDR3aa: CASSQGQGMGNQPQHF; CDR3nt: TGTGCCAGCAGCCAAGGACAGGGGATGGGCAATCAGCCCCAGCATTTT
j_gene: TRBJ2-7; abundance: many; d_gene: .; v_gene: TRBV5-1; CDR3aa: CASSLGVGVSYEQYF; CDR3nt: TGCGCCAGCAGCTTGGGGGTAGGGGTCTCCTACGAGCAGTACTTC
j_gene: TRBJ1-2; abundance: .; d_gene: .; v_gene: TRBV30; CDR3aa: CAWGPIGPGYTF; CDR3nt: TGTGCCTGGGGTCCGATTGGGCCTGGCTACACCTTC
j_gene: TRBJ2-1; abundance: many; d_gene: .; v_gene: TRBV5-1; CDR3aa: CASSLGSTATLNEQFF; CDR3nt: TGCGCCAGCAGCTTGGGTTCGACAGCTACCTTGAATGAGCAGTTCTTC
j_gene: TRBJ2-1; abundance: many; d_gene: .; v_gene: TRBV30; CDR3aa: CAWSIGGEQFF; CDR3nt: TGTGCCTGGAGTATAGGTGGTGAGCAGTTCTTC
j_gene: TRBJ1-1; abundance: .; d_gene: .; v_gene: TRBV19; CDR3aa: CASKEGRNTEAFF; CDR3nt: TGTGCCAGTAAGGAGGGAAGAAACACTGAAGCTTTCTTT
j_gene: TRBJ2-5; abundance: .; d_gene: .; v_gene: TRBV19; CDR3aa: CALGRRRGVTQYF; CDR3nt: TGTGCCCTAGGCCGGAGGAGGGGGGTGACCCAGTACTTC
j_gene: TRBJ2-5; abundance: many; d_gene: .; v_gene: TRBV5-1; CDR3aa: CASSWRNRLETQYF; CDR3nt: TGCGCCAGCAGCTGGAGGAATAGGTTAGAGACCCAGTACTTC
j_gene: TRBJ2-1; abundance: many; d_gene: .; v_gene: TRBV20-1; CDR3aa: CSALSLGANEQFF; CDR3nt: TGCAGTGCTTTAAGCCTGGGGGCCAATGAGCAGTTCTTC
j_gene: TRBJ2-3; abundance: .; d_gene: .; v_gene: TRBV9; CDR3aa: CTSSFLGSTDTQYF; CDR3nt: TGTACCAGCAGCTTCCTAGGCAGCACAGATACGCAGTATTTT
j_gene: TRBJ1-5; abundance: .; d_gene: TRBD1; v_gene: TRBV6-9; CDR3aa: CASSYMGQDQPQHF; CDR3nt: TGTGCCAGCAGTTACATGGGACAGGATCAGCCCCAGCATTTT
j_gene: TRBJ2-1; abundance: many; d_gene: .; v_gene: TRBV7-9; CDR3aa: CASSLGPIGNEQFF; CDR3nt: TGTGCCAGCAGCTTAGGTCCTATAGGCAATGAGCAGTTCTTC
j_gene: TRBJ2-7; abundance: many; d_gene: .; v_gene: TRBV18; CDR3aa: CASSPPVGRELEQYF; CDR3nt: TGTGCCAGCTCACCACCGGTGGGCAGGGAGTTAGAGCAGTACTTC
j_gene: TRBJ2-2; abundance: many; d_gene: TRBD2; v_gene: TRBV28; CDR3aa: CASGGLAENTGELFF; CDR3nt: TGTGCCAGCGGGGGACTAGCGGAAAACACCGGGGAGCTGTTTTTT
j_gene: TRBJ2-1; abundance: .; d_gene: .; v_gene: TRBV15; CDR3aa: CATSRDSGTEQFF; CDR3nt: TGTGCCACCAGCAGAGATTCCGGAACTGAGCAGTTCTTC
j_gene: TRBJ2-7; abundance: many; d_gene: .; v_gene: TRBV2; CDR3aa: CASSERDGSYEQYF; CDR3nt: TGTGCCAGCAGTGAGAGGGACGGCTCCTACGAGCAGTACTTC
j_gene: TRBJ2-3; abundance: .; d_gene: TRBD2; v_gene: TRBV7-2; CDR3aa: CASSHGTSGVPDTQYF; CDR3nt: TGTGCCAGCAGCCATGGGACTAGCGGGGTGCCAGATACGCAGTATTTT
j_gene: TRBJ1-2; abundance: .; d_gene: TRBD1; v_gene: TRBV20-1; CDR3aa: CSARGPGQGIGGYTF; CDR3nt: TGCAGTGCTAGGGGACCGGGACAGGGGATCGGCGGCTACACCTTC
j_gene: TRBJ2-7; abundance: many; d_gene: .; v_gene: TRBV5-1; CDR3aa: CASSLEPGVGYEQYF; CDR3nt: TGCGCCAGCAGCTTGGAACCGGGAGTAGGGTACGAGCAGTACTTC